This TCR beta chain was retrieved from a study of blood T cell repertoires in COVID-19. Study at large: Samples of COVID-19 (acute and convalescent) were obtained from the United States, Italy and Spain. Sources were T cells, B-cell-depleted T cells, or PBMCs; the material itself was cDNA or gDNA.

Deletions cut 7 bases from V and 5 bases from J, with 14 bases between. Germline V lookup: CDR1 LNHNV, CDR2 YYDKDF (reference sequence). CDR3 length: 13 amino acids. In the authors' workflow: Reference gene primer amplification gave nucleated cell count estimates. Using immunoSEQ multiplex PCR, the repertoire was profiled, and TCRdb retains in-frame clones only, with some absent. V and J calls and clone size are copied from that table; D and trimming were computed from the DNA. The table shows about 350,000 clones, with roughly 89% occurring only once. Patients at the Seattle site were enrolled during active infection and followed longitudinally. This clone was seen only once.

The J gene is TRBJ1-1, the V gene TRBV15; D not certain. This clonotype originated in a woman aged 55-70 years with COVID-19, enrolled during active disease. Sequenced input: peripheral blood. This CDR3 is CATTNRPGTEAFF. CDR3 sequence (DNA): TGTGCCACCACCAATAGGCCGGGGACTGAAGCTTTCTTT.